This T cell receptor beta chain was sequenced for a study of shared clonotypes between healthy human individuals. The germline V gene has CDR1 SGHNT and CDR2 YENEEA. This CDR3 is built from 14 residues. After removal of 4 bases from V and 7 bases from J, the junction contained 4 bases not matched to a gene. Donors were Caucasian adults residing in Nashville, Tennessee, USA. Method: immunoSEQ multiplex PCR; TCRdb's copy keeps in-frame clones and lacks some. The table records 2 million to 2.5 million clones, approximately 94% of them present only once. Sequences were obtained from naive CD4+ T cells from PBMCs. Subset indicated: CD45RA+ positively selected. The TCR was taken from a man aged 18 to 35 in good health. Some clones in this sample may be carry-over from other donors' samples. This chain links TRBV11-3 with TRBJ2-1, with 10 bases fitting TRBD2. CDR3 protein: CASSSGLAINEQFF. CDR3 bases: TGTGCCAGCAGCTCGGGACTAGCGATTAATGAGCAGTTCTTC.